These T cell receptor beta chains were read from a single sample in a study of blood T cell repertoires in COVID-19. Sequencing used immunoSEQ multiplex PCR; TCRdb keeps in-frame clones, though not all of them. The sample holds roughly 100,000 clones, 60% to 80% seen once. The specimen sequenced was peripheral blood. These receptors were obtained from a man aged 60 to 69 with active or convalescent COVID-19. Both conserved end residues are part of each CDR3. The order of the fields is CDR3 protein, V gene.

cdr3_aa: CASSPPPLSGEQYF
v_call: TRBV11-2

cdr3_aa: CSASLAREQYF
v_call: TRBV20-1

cdr3_aa: CASSSRTGGDQPQHF
v_call: TRBV6-5

cdr3_aa: CASSPGADQPQHF
v_call: TRBV5-1

cdr3_aa: CSVLDRVGSGNTIYF
v_call: TRBV29-1

cdr3_aa: CASRPRVITSHNEQFF
v_call: TRBV7-8

cdr3_aa: CASSLQGSSYEQYF
v_call: TRBV27

cdr3_aa: CASSSYRQDQPQHF
v_call: TRBV27

cdr3_aa: CASSRQLPYGYTF
v_call: TRBV12-3/TRBV12-4

cdr3_aa: CASSAGQHFNQPQHF
v_call: TRBV5-5

cdr3_aa: CSVVDTEAFF
v_call: TRBV29-1

cdr3_aa: CASSSGLAQFF
v_call: TRBV12-3/TRBV12-4

cdr3_aa: CASSKTASYNSPLHF
v_call: TRBV21-1

cdr3_aa: CASSRDRAGYGYTF
v_call: TRBV27

cdr3_aa: CASGGQPYGYTF
v_call: TRBV28

cdr3_aa: CASSLVNRGLSYGYTF
v_call: TRBV7-8

cdr3_aa: CAWARGGGGIADTQYF
v_call: TRBV30

cdr3_aa: CASSSRQGPFPYGYTF
v_call: TRBV18

cdr3_aa: CSVAAGSPAGAFF
v_call: TRBV29-1

cdr3_aa: CAWSPLGGHGPNSPLHF
v_call: TRBV30

cdr3_aa: CASSLGFSYNEQFF
v_call: TRBV7-9

cdr3_aa: CASSLGAAGYTDTQYF
v_call: TRBV11-3

cdr3_aa: CASSVAVDTQYF
v_call: TRBV2

cdr3_aa: CASSPGDSYGYTF
v_call: TRBV28

cdr3_aa: CASSPPDRGLTEAFF
v_call: TRBV28

cdr3_aa: CASSPGGGAEGIQYF
v_call: TRBV4-1

cdr3_aa: CASSPPDPRGRGEQFF
v_call: TRBV3-1/TRBV3-2

cdr3_aa: CSVAVNRDETQYF
v_call: TRBV29-1

cdr3_aa: CASSYRTSYDEQFF
v_call: TRBV6-2/TRBV6-3

cdr3_aa: CASSLTTGRALDTQYF
v_call: TRBV7-2

cdr3_aa: CASSWMGATEAFF
v_call: TRBV6-2/TRBV6-3

cdr3_aa: CAISESSDDNQPQHF
v_call: TRBV10-3

cdr3_aa: CASSLPDFYTEAFF
v_call: TRBV5-6

cdr3_aa: CASSKPGQGTEAFF
v_call: TRBV6-5

cdr3_aa: CASSYSRFGPQETQYF
v_call: TRBV6-5

cdr3_aa: CAITPGGGKLNTEAFF
v_call: TRBV10-3

cdr3_aa: CASTGDTAGELFF
v_call: TRBV9

cdr3_aa: CASSRERWSSYNEQFF
v_call: TRBV3-1/TRBV3-2

cdr3_aa: CASSLGRASGYSYEQYF
v_call: TRBV7-2

cdr3_aa: CASSRGSTYEQYF
v_call: TRBV6-2/TRBV6-3

cdr3_aa: CASSLVAKSSYEQYF
v_call: TRBV5-1

cdr3_aa: CASSLAGSGTGELFF
v_call: TRBV27

cdr3_aa: CASSSRTELDTQYF
v_call: TRBV27

cdr3_aa: CASRELQGSVTEAFF
v_call: TRBV2

cdr3_aa: CASSLERSSYNEQFF
v_call: TRBV5-1

cdr3_aa: CASSPQTSGIRDTQYF
v_call: TRBV11-2

cdr3_aa: CASSFLWGVNTGELFF
v_call: TRBV27

cdr3_aa: CASSGGRDVPLRGNQPQHF
v_call: TRBV19

cdr3_aa: CASSHAGQGNEQFF
v_call: TRBV18

cdr3_aa: CASSHGHLSSYNEQFF
v_call: TRBV9

cdr3_aa: CAWSGGMAAGELFF
v_call: TRBV30

cdr3_aa: CASSQLAGPHNEQFF
v_call: TRBV7-2

cdr3_aa: CASSLGTGTYEQYF
v_call: TRBV5-1

cdr3_aa: CASSVRQGGNNEQFF
v_call: TRBV2

cdr3_aa: CASRLEWLGPGDTGELFF
v_call: TRBV7-2